This TCR beta chain appears in the sequencing data of a study of T cell repertoires in cytomegalovirus infection. Whole-study context: Alongside well-studied HLA-B-restricted CMV epitopes, recently identified HLA-C-restricted CMV epitopes were also used.

Details on this clonotype: Its antigen remains unidentified.

Germline CDR1 MNHEY, CDR2 SVGEGT. The CDR3 has 15 amino acids. The V end was cut by 6 bases, the J end by 2 bases, with 16 bases between. Study results and caveats: Dominating the ex vivo response were HLA-C-restricted CMV-specific TCR beta clonotypes.

TCRdb reprocessed the reads via MiXCR and lists one record per CDR3 protein. The profile shows roughly 990,000 distinct CDR3 sequences, roughly 30% of them singletons. The input for sequencing was cultured CD8+ T cells from PBMCs, taken from culture after CMV antigen stimulation. The chain combines TRBV6-2 or TRBV6-3 with TRBJ1-2; D is undetermined. The TCR was taken from a human donor in good health (CMV status not recorded). Some clones in this sample may be carry-over from other donors' samples. CDR3 protein: CASRDWTYPNYGYTF. CDR3 coding DNA: TGTGCCAGCAGGGACTGGACGTACCCCAACTATGGCTACACCTTC.